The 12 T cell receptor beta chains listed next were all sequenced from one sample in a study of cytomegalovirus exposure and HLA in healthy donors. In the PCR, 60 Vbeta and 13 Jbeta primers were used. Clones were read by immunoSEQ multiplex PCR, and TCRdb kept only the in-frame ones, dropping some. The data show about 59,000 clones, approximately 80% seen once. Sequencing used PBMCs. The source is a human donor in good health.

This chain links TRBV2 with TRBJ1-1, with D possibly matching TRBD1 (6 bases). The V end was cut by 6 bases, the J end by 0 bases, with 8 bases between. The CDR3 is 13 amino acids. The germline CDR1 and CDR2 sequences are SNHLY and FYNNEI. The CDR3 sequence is CASRRGMNTEAFF. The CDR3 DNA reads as TGTGCCAGCAGGAGGGGGATGAACACTGAAGCTTTCTTT.

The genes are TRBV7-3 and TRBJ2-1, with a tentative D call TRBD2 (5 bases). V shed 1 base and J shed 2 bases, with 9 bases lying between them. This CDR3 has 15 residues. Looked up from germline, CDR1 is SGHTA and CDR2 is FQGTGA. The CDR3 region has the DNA TGTGCCAGCAGCTTAATTCGGGGTCCCTACAATGAGCAGTTCTTC. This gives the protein CASSLIRGPYNEQFF.

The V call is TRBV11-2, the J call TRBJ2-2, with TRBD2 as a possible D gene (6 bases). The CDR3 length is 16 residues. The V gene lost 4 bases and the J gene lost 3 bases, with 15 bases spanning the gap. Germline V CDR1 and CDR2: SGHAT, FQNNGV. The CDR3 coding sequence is TGTGCCAGCAGCTCCCCCGGGAGATCGTACACCGGGGAGCTGTTTTTT. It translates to CASSSPGRSYTGELFF.

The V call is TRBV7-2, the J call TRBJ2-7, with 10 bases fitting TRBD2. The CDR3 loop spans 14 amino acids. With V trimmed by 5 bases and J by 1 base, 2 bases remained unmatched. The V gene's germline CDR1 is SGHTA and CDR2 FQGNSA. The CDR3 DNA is TGTGCCAGCAGCAAGGGACTAGCGTCCTACGAGCAGTACTTC. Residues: CASSKGLASYEQYF.

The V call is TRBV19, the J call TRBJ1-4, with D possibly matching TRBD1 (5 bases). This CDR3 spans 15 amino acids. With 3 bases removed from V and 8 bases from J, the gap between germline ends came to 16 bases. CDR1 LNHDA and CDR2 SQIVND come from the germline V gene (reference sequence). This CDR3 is CASSISWQGGEKLFF. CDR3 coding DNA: TGTGCCAGTAGTATCAGTTGGCAGGGAGGCGAAAAACTGTTTTTT.

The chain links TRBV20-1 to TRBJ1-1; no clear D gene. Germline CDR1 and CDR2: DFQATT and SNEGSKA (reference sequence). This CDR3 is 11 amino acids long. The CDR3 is CTPAGVREAFF. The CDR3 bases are TGCACCCCGGCAGGTGTCAGGGAAGCTTTCTTT.

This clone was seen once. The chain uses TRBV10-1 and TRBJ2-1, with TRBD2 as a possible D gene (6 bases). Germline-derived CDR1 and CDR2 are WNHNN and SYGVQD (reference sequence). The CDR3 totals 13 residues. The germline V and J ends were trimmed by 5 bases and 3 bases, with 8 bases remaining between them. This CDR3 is CASSPGLYNEQFF. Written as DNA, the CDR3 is TGCGCCAGCAGTCCGGGACTCTACAATGAGCAGTTCTTC.

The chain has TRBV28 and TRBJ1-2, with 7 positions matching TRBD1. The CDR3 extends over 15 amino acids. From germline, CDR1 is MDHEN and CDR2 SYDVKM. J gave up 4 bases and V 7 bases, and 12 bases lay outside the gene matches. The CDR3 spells CASTAHRGPIYGYTF. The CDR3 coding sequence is TGTGCCAGCACCGCCCACAGGGGCCCGATCTATGGCTACACCTTC.

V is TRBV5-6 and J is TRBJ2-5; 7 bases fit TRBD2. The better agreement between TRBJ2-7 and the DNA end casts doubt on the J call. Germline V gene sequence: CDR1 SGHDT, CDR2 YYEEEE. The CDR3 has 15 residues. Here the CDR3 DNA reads TGTGCCAGCAGCGGGTATCTAGCGGACTCCTACGAGCAGTACTTC. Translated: CASSGYLADSYEQYF.

The CDR3 nucleotides read TGTGCCAGCAGCTTAACCACTAGCGGAGCCTACGAGCAGTACTTC. It specifies CASSLTTSGAYEQYF. The chain recombines TRBV11-2 with TRBJ2-7; 8 positions agree with TRBD2. Germline CDR1 is SGHAT and CDR2 is FQNNGV. CDR3 length equals 15 residues. Germline trimming cut 2 bases from V and 2 bases from J; bases unmatched to any gene: 5.

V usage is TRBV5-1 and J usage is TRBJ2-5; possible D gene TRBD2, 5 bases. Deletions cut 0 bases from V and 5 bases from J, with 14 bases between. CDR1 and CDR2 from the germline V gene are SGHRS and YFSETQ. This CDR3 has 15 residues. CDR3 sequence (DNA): TGCGCCAGCAGCTTGGGGCTACTAGTCAAGGAGACCCAGTACTTC. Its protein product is CASSLGLLVKETQYF.

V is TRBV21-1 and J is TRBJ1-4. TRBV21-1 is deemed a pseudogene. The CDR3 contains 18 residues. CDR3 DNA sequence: TGTGCCAGCAGCAAAGCCGCCCAACCGGGACTGATTAATGAAAAACTGTTTTTT. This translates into CASSKAAQPGLINEKLFF.